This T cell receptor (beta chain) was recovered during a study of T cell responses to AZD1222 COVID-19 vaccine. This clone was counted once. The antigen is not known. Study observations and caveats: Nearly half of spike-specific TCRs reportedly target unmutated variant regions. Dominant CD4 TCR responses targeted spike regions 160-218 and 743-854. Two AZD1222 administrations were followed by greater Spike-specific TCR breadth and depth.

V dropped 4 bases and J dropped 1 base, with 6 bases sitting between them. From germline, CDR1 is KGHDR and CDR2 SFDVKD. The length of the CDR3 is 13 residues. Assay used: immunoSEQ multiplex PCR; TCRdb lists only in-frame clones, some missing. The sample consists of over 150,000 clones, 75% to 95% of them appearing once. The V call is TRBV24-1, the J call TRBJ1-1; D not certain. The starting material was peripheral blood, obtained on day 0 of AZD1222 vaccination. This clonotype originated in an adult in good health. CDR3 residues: CATSESKNTEAFF. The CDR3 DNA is TGTGCCACCAGTGAAAGTAAGAACACTGAAGCTTTCTTT.